This is a list of T cell receptor beta chains from one sample in a study of shared clonotypes between healthy human individuals. Profiled with immunoSEQ multiplex PCR; TCRdb holds only in-frame clones, not every one. The table records 650,000 to 700,000 clones, roughly 91% of them present only once. Sequencing was carried out using memory CD8+ T cells from PBMCs. All receptors derive from a man in his late teens or twenties in good health. Some clones in this sample may be carry-over from other donors' samples. Both conserved end residues are part of each CDR3. The order of the fields is clone size, D gene, J gene, V gene, CDR3 protein, CDR3 DNA. A D gene is named only where the DNA matches it firmly. Clone size appears in some rows only: once, few, many, or a class for an expanded clone.

once	TRBD1	TRBJ1-2	TRBV29-1	CSVEGDSANYGYTF	TGCAGCGTTGAAGGGGACAGCGCCAACTATGGCTACACCTTC
-	TRBD1	TRBJ2-7	TRBV7-9	CASSSETGGPREQYF	TGTGCCAGCAGCTCCGAAACAGGGGGCCCTCGGGAGCAGTACTTC
once	-	TRBJ1-1	TRBV28	CASSLFRSAEAFF	TGTGCCAGCAGTTTATTCCGTTCTGCTGAAGCTTTCTTT
-	TRBD1	TRBJ2-7	TRBV27	CASSPYGQGPYEQYF	TGTGCCAGCAGTCCCTACGGACAGGGACCCTACGAGCAGTACTTC
-	-	TRBJ2-3	TRBV28	CASSLRQGLDTQYF	TGTGCCAGCAGTTTAAGGCAGGGCTTAGATACGCAGTATTTT
many	-	TRBJ2-7	TRBV14	CASAASQGYEQYF	TGTGCCAGCGCAGCCAGTCAAGGCTACGAGCAGTACTTC
-	TRBD2	TRBJ2-5	TRBV10-3	CAISESTGGPASTQYF	TGTGCCATCAGTGAGTCGACGGGAGGGCCGGCGTCGACCCAGTACTTC
-	-	TRBJ2-7	TRBV30	CACWASGSFYF	-
-	TRBD1	TRBJ1-5	TRBV7-2	CASSPTGTGNQPQHF	TGTGCCAGCAGTCCTACCGGGACAGGGAATCAGCCCCAGCATTTT
-	-	TRBJ1-2	TRBV7-7	CASSPGPNYGYTF	TGTGCCAGCAGCCCCGGTCCTAACTATGGCTACACCTTC
-	-	TRBJ2-2	TRBV7-3	CASSPPWGELFF	TGTGCCAGCAGCCCCCCTTGGGGGGAGCTGTTTTTT
-	-	TRBJ1-5	TRBV19	CASTVDRFREGNQPQHF	TGTGCCAGTACCGTTGACAGGTTTCGCGAGGGCAATCAGCCCCAGCATTTT
-	-	TRBJ2-7	TRBV10-3	CAISESGGGEQYF	TGTGCCATCAGTGAATCAGGGGGGGGTGAGCAGTACTTC
-	-	TRBJ1-1	TRBV10-3	CAISGATEAFF	TGTGCCATCTCGGGGGCTACTGAAGCTTTCTTT
-	TRBD1	TRBJ2-7	TRBV11-2	CASSLDRGTGHGQYF	TGTGCCAGCAGCTTAGATCGGGGGACAGGCCACGGGCAGTACTTC
-	-	TRBJ1-2	TRBV7-8	CASSFSPGQPNYGYTF	TGTGCCAGCAGCTTTTCTCCAGGCCAACCTAACTATGGCTACACCTTC
few	TRBD1	TRBJ1-2	TRBV27	CASSADRSGYTF	TGTGCCAGCAGTGCGGACAGGTCTGGCTACACCTTC
-	-	TRBJ2-7	TRBV6-6	CASSYSEYEQYF	TGTGCCAGCAGTTACTCGGAGTACGAGCAGTACTTC
-	-	TRBJ2-7	TRBV27	CASSRALGASAYEQYF	TGTGCCAGCAGTCGAGCCTTAGGGGCAAGCGCGTACGAGCAGTACTTC
-	-	TRBJ1-5	TRBV28	CASSLRVSGNQPQHF	TGTGCCAGCAGTTTAAGGGTTAGCGGCAATCAGCCCCAGCATTTT
-	-	TRBJ1-5	TRBV7-9	CASQGKGNQPQHF	TGTGCCAGCCAGGGGAAGGGCAATCAGCCCCAGCATTTT
-	-	TRBJ2-7	TRBV9	CASSPTGRAYEQYF	TGTGCCAGCAGCCCCACGGGGCGGGCCTACGAGCAGTACTTC
-	-	TRBJ1-1	TRBV11-2	CASSFPYWTPGLRTEAFF	TGTGCCAGCAGCTTCCCCTACTGGACACCGGGATTGAGAACTGAAGCTTTCTTT
-	-	TRBJ2-6	TRBV4-1	CASSPSGLGANVLTF	TGCGCCAGCAGCCCTTCTGGGCTTGGGGCCAACGTCCTGACTTTC
-	TRBD1	TRBJ2-1	TRBV7-9	CASSQGTGKHNEQFF	TGTGCCAGCAGCCAAGGGACAGGGAAACACAATGAGCAGTTCTTC
-	-	TRBJ2-1	TRBV9	CASSVARQTPYNEQFF	TGTGCCAGCAGCGTAGCTCGACAGACACCCTACAATGAGCAGTTCTTC
-	-	TRBJ2-3	TRBV9	CASSPTGRPADTQYF	TGTGCCAGCAGCCCAACTGGAAGACCGGCAGATACGCAGTATTTT
-	TRBD2	TRBJ2-3	TRBV28	CASSFPVTSGSRTDTQYF	TGTGCCAGCAGTTTTCCCGTGACTAGCGGGAGTCGCACAGATACGCAGTATTTT
-	-	TRBJ1-2	TRBV27	CATGWGSNYGYTF	TGTGCCACCGGATGGGGATCTAACTATGGCTACACCTTC
-	-	TRBJ2-1	TRBV11-2	CASSPGLDYNEQFF	TGTGCCAGCAGCCCAGGACTGGACTACAATGAGCAGTTCTTC
-	TRBD2	TRBJ2-1	TRBV7-9	CASSPGSSGGRTYNEQFF	TGTGCCAGCAGCCCCGGTTCATCGGGCGGGAGAACCTACAATGAGCAGTTCTTC
-	-	TRBJ2-7	TRBV19	CASSVRWVNGEQYF	TGTGCCAGTAGCGTGAGATGGGTAAATGGCGAGCAGTACTTC
-	TRBD2	TRBJ2-5	TRBV5-1	CASSQLAGPETQYF	TGCGCCAGCAGTCAACTAGCGGGACCAGAGACCCAGTACTTC
-	TRBD2	TRBJ2-7	TRBV28	CASTPRLLAGRREQYF	TGTGCCAGCACCCCGCGCCTGCTAGCGGGTCGGAGGGAGCAGTACTTC
-	-	TRBJ2-1	TRBV30	CAWSNQPNEQFF	TGTGCCTGGAGTAACCAACCCAATGAGCAGTTCTTC